A single sample gave rise to the 23 T cell receptor beta chains below, sequenced in a study of blood T cell repertoires in COVID-19. Libraries were prepared by immunoSEQ multiplex PCR; TCRdb keeps only in-frame clonotypes and omits some of them. This sample has tens of thousands of clones, with 70% to 80% found just once. The sample comprised peripheral blood. The receptors originated from an elderly man with acute or convalescent COVID-19.

V gene TRBV15 combines with J gene TRBJ1-1, with no clear D. Trimming cost V 5 bases and J 0 bases, with 10 bases left between them. CDR3 length: 14 residues. Looked up from germline, CDR1 is LNHNV and CDR2 is YYDKDF (reference sequence). The CDR3 spells CATSREVMNTEAFF. The CDR3 region has the DNA TGTGCCACCAGCCGGGAGGTAATGAACACTGAAGCTTTCTTT.

CDR3 protein: CASSTGGRGGSGYGYTF. Written as DNA, the CDR3 is TGTGCCAGCAGTACAGGGGGCAGGGGAGGATCGGGCTATGGCTACACCTTC. V usage is TRBV2 and J usage is TRBJ1-2; 9 bases are shared with TRBD1. The CDR3 is 17 residues long. The J segment lost 4 bases and the V segment lost 5 bases, leaving 14 bases of the junction unmatched. The germline CDR1 and CDR2 sequences are SNHLY and FYNNEI.

This sequence joins TRBV6-5 and TRBJ1-2, with TRBD1 matching 10 bases. CDR3 length: 14 amino acids. J lost 8 bases, V lost 5 bases, and 8 bases had no gene match. Germline CDR1 MNHEY, CDR2 SVGAGI. Here the CDR3 reads CASSRRDRGGGYTF. In DNA form, the CDR3 reads TGTGCCAGCAGTCGCCGGGACAGGGGAGGCGGCTACACCTTC.

V is TRBV2 and J is TRBJ2-7; 7 bases map to TRBD2. Trimming took 2 bases from V and 6 from J; bases not matched to a gene: 7. CDR1 SNHLY and CDR2 FYNNEI come from the germline V gene. CDR3 length: 14 residues. The CDR3 DNA reads as TGTGCCAGCAGTGAACAGCGGGATTCCCTCGAGCAGTACTTC. Protein: CASSEQRDSLEQYF.

The genes are TRBV6-5 and TRBJ1-2, with D possibly TRBD1 on 5 matching bases. Trimming cost V 7 bases and J 1 base, with 13 bases left between them. The germline V gene encodes CDR1 MNHEY and CDR2 SVGAGI. The CDR3 loop spans 14 amino acids. The CDR3 reads CASIVPGGNYGYTF. DNA of the CDR3: TGTGCCAGCATCGTTCCGGGGGGTAACTATGGCTACACCTTC.

The chain couples TRBV7-9 to TRBJ2-2, with D maybe TRBD2 (7 bases). Germline CDR1 reads SEHNR; CDR2 reads FQNEAQ (reference sequence). This CDR3 region has 15 residues. V lost 7 bases and J 3 bases, leaving 15 bases between the germline ends. The CDR3 nucleotides are TGTGCCAGCACCATCCAGGGGAGGGACACCGGGGAGCTGTTTTTT. Protein: CASTIQGRDTGELFF.

This sequence joins TRBV7-6 and TRBJ2-1, with TRBD2 identical over 12 bases. CDR1 SGHVS and CDR2 FNYEAQ come from the germline V gene. V lost 1 base, J lost 8 bases, and 6 bases stayed unmatched. The CDR3 is made up of 16 amino acids. The CDR3 here is CASSLGASGGAYEQFF. In DNA, the CDR3 is TGTGCCAGCAGCTTAGGAGCTAGCGGGGGGGCCTATGAGCAGTTCTTC.

The J gene is TRBJ2-7, the V gene TRBV7-2, with D maybe TRBD1 (6 bases). Looked up from germline, CDR1 is SGHTA and CDR2 is FQGNSA. This CDR3 region has 13 residues. The germline V and J ends were trimmed by 4 bases and 3 bases, with 10 bases remaining between them. This chain's CDR3 is CASSSVGGYEQYF. The CDR3 nucleotides read TGTGCCAGCAGCTCCGTAGGGGGCTACGAGCAGTACTTC.

The chain has TRBV5-1 and TRBJ2-5; perhaps TRBD1 as D (5 bases). This CDR3 has 15 residues. Germline V gene lookup returns CDR1 SGHRS and CDR2 YFSETQ. V was clipped by 6 bases and J by 0 bases, with 15 bases between them. The DNA for the CDR3 is TGCGCCAGCACCAATATTGGGGCAAACCAAGAGACCCAGTACTTC. This sequence encodes CASTNIGANQETQYF. Full variable domain (missing parts from reference TRBV5-1 and TRBJ2-5): KAGVTQTPRYLIKTRGQQVTLSCSPISGHRSVSWYQQTPGQGLQFLFEYFSETQRNKGNFPGRFSGRQFSNSRSEMNVSTLELGDSALYLCASTNIGANQETQYFGPGTRLLVL.

CDR3 protein: CASSVEGGGAAYQETQYF. CDR3 in DNA: TGTGCCAGCAGCGTAGAAGGAGGTGGCGCAGCGTATCAAGAGACCCAGTACTTC. This chain connects TRBV9 to TRBJ2-5; D perhaps matches TRBD2 (5 bases). Germline loops: CDR1 SGDLS, CDR2 YYNGEE. Trimming took off 0 bases at V and 2 bases at J, with 20 bases between the two ends. CDR3 size: 18 residues.

A few counts support this clone. The chain joins TRBV25-1 to TRBJ1-2; 9 bases line up with TRBD1. The CDR3 runs 14 residues. Per germline, CDR1 MGHDK and CDR2 SYGVNS. Losses at the gene ends were 7 bases for V and 5 bases for J; bases not matched to a gene: 8. CDR3 in amino acids: CASTSTGGWYGYTF. The CDR3 region has the DNA TGTGCCAGCACTTCGACAGGGGGTTGGTATGGCTACACCTTC.

The chain couples TRBV12-5 to TRBJ2-3; 13 bases are a match to TRBD2. The germline gives CDR1 LGHNT, CDR2 FRNRAP. J lost 0 bases, V lost 0 bases, and 15 bases had no gene match. The CDR3 totals 22 residues. Written as DNA, the CDR3 is TGTGCTAGTGGTTTGGTACAGGGACCGGGACTAGCGGGGAACCTTAGCACAGATACGCAGTATTTT. This sequence encodes CASGLVQGPGLAGNLSTDTQYF.

The chain joins TRBV7-3 to TRBJ2-7; 7 bases are a match to TRBD1. CDR3 length: 17 residues. Germline trimming cut 2 bases from V and 2 bases from J; bases unmatched to any gene: 12. CDR1 and CDR2 (germline): SGHTA, FQGTGA. The chain's CDR3 is CASSLGPATGETYEQYF. DNA for the CDR3: TGTGCCAGCAGCTTAGGCCCCGCCACAGGGGAAACCTACGAGCAGTACTTC.

Here the CDR3 reads CSVVGGNYGYTF. The CDR3 bases are TGCAGCGTTGTAGGGGGTAACTATGGCTACACCTTC. This rearrangement joins TRBV29-1 to TRBJ1-2; D is possibly TRBD1 (6 bases). Trimming shortened V by 4 bases and J by 1 base, and 7 bases separated the two germline ends. CDR1 SQVTM and CDR2 ANQGSEA come from the germline V gene. The CDR3 is 12 amino acids.

The chain uses TRBV6-5 and TRBJ2-1; TRBD2 agrees at 7 bases. The CDR3 is made up of 14 amino acids. CDR1 MNHEY and CDR2 SVGAGI come from the germline V gene. V trimming: 7 bases; J trimming: 5 bases; junction bases outside the gene matches: 8. The CDR3: CASTAGVLDNEQFF. The CDR3 DNA reads as TGTGCCAGCACCGCGGGAGTTTTGGACAATGAGCAGTTCTTC.

This chain joins TRBV6-5 and TRBJ2-7; tentatively, D is TRBD1 (6 bases). Trimming pared 8 bases from V and 5 bases from J, leaving 16 bases between. The CDR3 totals 13 residues. Germline loops: CDR1 MNHEY, CDR2 SVGAGI. The CDR3 DNA reads as TGTGCCAGCCAGTACAGGGAGTGGGACGAGCAGTACTTC. Its protein is CASQYREWDEQYF.

The chain carries TRBV14 and TRBJ2-7, with D unresolved. This CDR3 comprises 15 residues. CDR1 and CDR2 from the germline V gene are SGHDN and FVKESK. V was clipped by 0 bases and J by 2 bases, with 11 bases between them. In DNA form, the CDR3 reads TGTGCCAGCAGCCAAGACGAGGCTATCCCCTACGAGCAGTACTTC. This sequence encodes CASSQDEAIPYEQYF.

The rearrangement links TRBV9 to TRBJ2-1; the D gene is possibly TRBD2 (5 bases). Trimming removed 1 base from V and 0 bases from J, with 8 bases in between. The V gene's germline CDR1 is SGDLS and CDR2 YYNGEE. The CDR3 totals 15 residues. CDR3 bases: TGTGCCAGCAGCGTAAACGGACTCTCCTACAATGAGCAGTTCTTC. Amino acid sequence: CASSVNGLSYNEQFF.

The genes are TRBV7-9 and TRBJ2-3; D gene ambiguous. The CDR3 runs to 12 residues. The germline V gene encodes CDR1 SEHNR and CDR2 FQNEAQ (reference sequence). Trimming left V 3 bases short and J 4 bases short, with 5 bases between. CDR3 in DNA: TGTGCCAGCAGCTTGAGCTCAGATACGCAGTATTTT. Translated: CASSLSSDTQYF.

This clone was seen more than once but under ten times. One end of the junction fails to match germline, which may point to a read error. The chain employs TRBV6-1 and TRBJ1-2, with 8 bases lining up with TRBD1. The germline V gene has CDR1 MNHNS and CDR2 SASEGT. There are 13 residues in the CDR3. The CDR3 loop is CASREGQGFGYTF. The DNA of the CDR3 is TGTGCCAGCAGAGAAGGACAGGGATTCGGCTACACCTTC.

This rearrangement joins TRBV2 to TRBJ2-2; 10 bases fit TRBD2. Trimming cost V 0 bases and J 5 bases; bases outside gene matches: 3. The CDR3 loop spans 16 amino acids. Germline lookup yields CDR1 SNHLY and CDR2 FYNNEI. The CDR3 bases are TGTGCCAGCAGTGAAGCGCTAGCGGGAGCTACCGGGGAGCTGTTTTTT. The encoded protein is CASSEALAGATGELFF.

The chain combines TRBV4-2 with TRBJ2-1; D perhaps matches TRBD2 (7 bases). Trimming took 8 bases from V and 6 from J, leaving 23 bases between them. Germline V gene lookup returns CDR1 LGHNA and CDR2 YNFKEQ. The CDR3 spans 16 residues. For the CDR3, the DNA is TGTGCCAGCTCCCCCCGGGTGCTGGGAGGGGGCAATGAGCAGTTCTTC. Protein: CASSPRVLGGGNEQFF.

This clone has just a few counts. The chain carries TRBV11-3 and TRBJ2-7; tentatively, D is TRBD2 (5 bases). The germline V gene has CDR1 SGHNT and CDR2 YENEEA. V lost 3 bases and J 2 bases, leaving 14 bases between the germline ends. This CDR3 contains 15 residues. CDR3 amino acids: CASSFRLAATYEQYF. In DNA form, the CDR3 reads TGTGCCAGCAGCTTCAGGCTAGCTGCCACCTACGAGCAGTACTTC. Full variable domain (missing parts from reference TRBV11-3 and TRBJ2-7): EAGVVQSPRYKIIEKKQPVAFWCNPISGHNTLYWYLQNLGQGPELLIRYENEEAVDDSQLPKDRFSAERLKGVDSTLKIQPAELGDSAVYLCASSFRLAATYEQYFGPGTRLTVT.